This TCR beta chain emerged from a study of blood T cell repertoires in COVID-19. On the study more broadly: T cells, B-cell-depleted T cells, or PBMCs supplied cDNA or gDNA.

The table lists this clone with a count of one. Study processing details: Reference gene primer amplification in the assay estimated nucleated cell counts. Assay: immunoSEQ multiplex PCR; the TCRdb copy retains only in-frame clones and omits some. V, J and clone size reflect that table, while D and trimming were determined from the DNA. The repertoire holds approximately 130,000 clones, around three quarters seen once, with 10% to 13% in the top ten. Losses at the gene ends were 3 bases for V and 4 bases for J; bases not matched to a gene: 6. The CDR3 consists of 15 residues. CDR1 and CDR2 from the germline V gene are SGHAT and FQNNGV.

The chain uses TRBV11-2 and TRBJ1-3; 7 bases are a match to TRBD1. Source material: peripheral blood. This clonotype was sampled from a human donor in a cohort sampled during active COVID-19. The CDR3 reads CASSFSRGSGNTIYF. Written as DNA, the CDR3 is TGTGCCAGCAGCTTTTCCAGGGGGAGCGGAAACACCATATATTTT.